Detailed here is one TCR beta chain. No antigen is known for it. Base quality data are lacking; no much larger clone is found one base away. This sample stems from a study of cytotoxic CD8 clonotypes in ibrutinib-treated CLL (dated by TCRdb to the early 2020s). Regarding the study in general: The cohort had about a dozen relapsed/refractory and more than 14 treatment-naive patients; about 17 were IGHV unmutated. Partial responses were observed in some 24 patients and complete responses in 2; after a median follow-up of 68 months, remission was maintained in about 15 patients and progression was observed in some twelve. Response samples were taken after a median of approximately eleven months on treatment, ranging from about 6 to 40 months. On average, each sample yielded 270,000 or so productive templates and 85,000 to 95,000 productive rearrangements. Longitudinal samples were available for about 30% of the roughly 86 trial participants. Cryopreserved peripheral blood mononuclear cells were collected at three points: before therapy, at response, and at either sustained remission or disease progression. Broad study findings and their caveats: Clonality rose at ibrutinib response, remained stable during sustained remission, and dropped back toward baseline at progression. Baseline clonality exceeded that of age-matched healthy donors and correlated strongly with circulating CD8+ T-cell counts. Public clonotypes were rare and either contracted or stayed stable during treatment, and the rise in clonality at ibrutinib response reflected the expansion of private clonotypes. Lymph node repertoires were not examined, and the timing of sampling was not matched between patients in sustained remission and those whose disease progressed.

V has 2 bases trimmed and J has 1 base trimmed; junction bases matching no gene number 8. Measured from the cysteine to the phenylalanine, the CDR3 is 16 residues long. The DNA shown is the 48-base CDR3, in frame from base 1. Via the germline V gene, CDR1 is KGHSH and CDR2 LQKENI. For TCR beta library preparation, around 1.8 micrograms of genomic DNA were extracted from the cryopreserved PBMCs. Longitudinal blood samples from CLL patients on ibrutinib monotherapy underwent high-throughput TCR beta sequencing. The patients were enrolled in a single-center, open-label phase 2 trial of ibrutinib monotherapy. The goal of deep resolution MiSeq sequencing was a depth between 1 in 1 million and 1 in 200,000 T cells, and coverage averaged 10x per clonotype. TCR beta libraries were generated with the immunoSEQ hsTCRB Kit. The original pipeline was this. Data were analyzed with ImmunoSEQ Data Assistant and ImmunoSEQ Analyzer, with V, D and J genes assigned per IMGT definitions. Clonality, which ranges from 0 to 1, was calculated as one minus the normalized Shannon entropy of productive rearrangement frequencies. Only overrepresented clonotypes making up at least 0.05% of the repertoire of each patient were included in the public clonotype analysis. Repertoires from more than ten age-matched healthy donors in immuneACCESS were used as clonality controls. Entries here come from immuneACCESS through TCRdb and include only in-frame sequences with V and J called. Some clones fail to appear in such tables; in the studies checked, an unresolved V gene covers under half of the shortfall, and the cause of the remainder is unknown. V, J and clone size were drawn from that table, and D and trimming were deduced from the DNA. In this sample the table shows 300,000 to 350,000 clones, 70% to 80% of which occur a single time. Clones ranked in the top ten supply approximately 7% of the sample.

The material sequenced was PBMCs, taken before ibrutinib treatment. The chain couples TRBV18 to TRBJ2-7; 7 bases in the junction line up with TRBD1. The origin of this receptor is a human donor with chronic lymphocytic leukemia. The DNA sequence follows: TGTGCCAGCTCACCATACGGGACAGCGAATTCCTACGAGCAGTACTTC. The encoded protein is CASSPYGTANSYEQYF.